Listed below are T cell receptor beta chains from one sample, sequenced in a study of PD-L1 blockade in urothelial cancer. The method was immunoSEQ multiplex PCR; TCRdb's version includes in-frame clones alone and lacks a portion of them. Of approximately 120,000 clones in the sample, 86% were seen once. Sequences were derived from PBMCs, sampled around atezolizumab (anti-PD-L1) treatment. The receptor source for this set is a man aged 50-60 years with urothelial cancer. The CDR3 runs from the conserved cysteine through the conserved F or W. A D gene is named only where the DNA matches it firmly. Only part of the rows carry a size: once, few, many, or a class if the clone is expanded.

d_call	clone_size	v_call	j_call	cdr3_nt	cdr3_aa
-	-	TRBV7-2	TRBJ2-5	TGTGCCAGCAGCTGGGTCAGGGGAAGGGAGACCCAGTACTTC	CASSWVRGRETQYF
-	-	TRBV19	TRBJ1-5	TGTGCCAGTAGTATCTCGGGGATAGGTCAGCCCCAGCATTTT	CASSISGIGQPQHF
TRBD2	-	TRBV11-1	TRBJ2-3	TGTGCCAGCAGCTTAATGCTAGCGGGAAGGGATACGCAGTATTTT	CASSLMLAGRDTQYF
TRBD2	-	TRBV10-2	TRBJ2-5	TGCGCCAGCAGTGAGCTAGCGGGGACGGCGCAGACCCAGTACTTC	CASSELAGTAQTQYF
TRBD2	-	TRBV4-2	TRBJ2-7	TGTGCCAGCAGCCAAGATATCGCGGGGCTAGCGGGAGGCGAGCAGTACTTC	CASSQDIAGLAGGEQYF
TRBD2	-	TRBV30	TRBJ2-7	TGTGCCTGGAGTTACCCAGGACTAGCGGGAGGTCACTACGAGCAGTACTTC	CAWSYPGLAGGHYEQYF
TRBD2	-	TRBV2	TRBJ2-3	TGTGCCAGCAGTGAAGGGACTAGCGGGAGGTCAGATACGCAGTATTTT	CASSEGTSGRSDTQYF
-	-	TRBV9	TRBJ2-3	TGTGCCAGCAGCGTAGATCCAGGGCTTAGCACAGATACGCAGTATTTT	CASSVDPGLSTDTQYF
TRBD2	-	TRBV6-6	TRBJ2-7	TGTGCCAGCAGTCGGACTAGCGGGGGTTTCTACGAGCAGTACTTC	CASSRTSGGFYEQYF
TRBD2	-	TRBV28	TRBJ2-7	TGTGCCAGCAGGGGCTTTAAAGCGGGAGAACGGTACGAGCAGTACTTC	CASRGFKAGERYEQYF
-	-	TRBV7-9	TRBJ2-5	TGTGCCAGCAGCGCTAGCGTAAAAGAGACCCAGTACTTC	CASSASVKETQYF
-	-	TRBV7-8	TRBJ2-7	TGTGCCAGCAGCCAGGGGCCGGGACACCCTCACTTC	CASSQGPGHPHF
-	-	TRBV7-6	TRBJ2-1	TGTGCCAGCAGCTTAGCGGGGAGCTCCTACAATGAGCAGTTCTTC	CASSLAGSSYNEQFF
-	many	TRBV2	TRBJ1-2	TGTGCCAGCAGTGGACAGGAGGCTCGATCAGCACGGGGTGGCTACACCTTC	CASSGQEARSARGGYTF
-	-	TRBV5-1	TRBJ2-7	TGCGCCAGCAGCGCGCAGGGCTACGAGCAGTACTTC	CASSAQGYEQYF
TRBD1	-	TRBV19	TRBJ1-5	TGTGCCAGTGCCGCAGGGGGTGGCAATCAGCCCCAGCATTTT	CASAAGGGNQPQHF
-	-	TRBV4-2	TRBJ1-6	TGTGCCAGCAGCCAAGATCCTCCCGGGAGCTCTAATTCACCCCTCCACTTT	CASSQDPPGSSNSPLHF
TRBD1	-	TRBV19	TRBJ2-1	TGTGCCAGTAGTATAGGCCCGGGACAGGGTTACAATGAGCAGTTCTTC	CASSIGPGQGYNEQFF
TRBD2	-	TRBV7-3	TRBJ2-5	TGTGCCAGCGGCATTTTGGATACTAGCGGGAGGGGGAGTACCCAGTACTTC	CASGILDTSGRGSTQYF
-	-	TRBV30	TRBJ2-1	TGTGCCTGGAGGGGTAGGGGGGAGCAGTTCTTC	CAWRGRGEQFF
-	-	TRBV4-1	TRBJ2-7	TGCGCCAGCAGCCAAGGGTACTCGGGTTCCTCCTACGAGCAGTACTTC	CASSQGYSGSSYEQYF
TRBD2	-	TRBV10-3	TRBJ2-1	TGTGCCATCAGTATGTCTAGCGGAAACAATGAGCAGTTCTTC	CAISMSSGNNEQFF